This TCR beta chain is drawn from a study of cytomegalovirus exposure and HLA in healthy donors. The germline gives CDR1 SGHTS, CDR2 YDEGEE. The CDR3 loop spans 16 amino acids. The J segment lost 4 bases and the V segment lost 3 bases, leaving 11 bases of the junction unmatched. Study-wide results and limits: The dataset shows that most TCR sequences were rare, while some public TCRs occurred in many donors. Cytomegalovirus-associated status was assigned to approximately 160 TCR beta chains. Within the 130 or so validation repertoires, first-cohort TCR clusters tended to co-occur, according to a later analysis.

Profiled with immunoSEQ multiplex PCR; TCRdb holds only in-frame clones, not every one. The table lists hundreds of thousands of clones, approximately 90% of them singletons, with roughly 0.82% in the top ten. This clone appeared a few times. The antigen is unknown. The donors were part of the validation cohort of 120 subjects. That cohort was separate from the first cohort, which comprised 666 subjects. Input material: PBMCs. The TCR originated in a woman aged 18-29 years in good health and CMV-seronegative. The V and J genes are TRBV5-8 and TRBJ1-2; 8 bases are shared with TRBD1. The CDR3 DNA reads TGTGCCAGCAGCTCGCACGCCGGGACAGGACGCTATGGCTACACCTTC. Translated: CASSSHAGTGRYGYTF.